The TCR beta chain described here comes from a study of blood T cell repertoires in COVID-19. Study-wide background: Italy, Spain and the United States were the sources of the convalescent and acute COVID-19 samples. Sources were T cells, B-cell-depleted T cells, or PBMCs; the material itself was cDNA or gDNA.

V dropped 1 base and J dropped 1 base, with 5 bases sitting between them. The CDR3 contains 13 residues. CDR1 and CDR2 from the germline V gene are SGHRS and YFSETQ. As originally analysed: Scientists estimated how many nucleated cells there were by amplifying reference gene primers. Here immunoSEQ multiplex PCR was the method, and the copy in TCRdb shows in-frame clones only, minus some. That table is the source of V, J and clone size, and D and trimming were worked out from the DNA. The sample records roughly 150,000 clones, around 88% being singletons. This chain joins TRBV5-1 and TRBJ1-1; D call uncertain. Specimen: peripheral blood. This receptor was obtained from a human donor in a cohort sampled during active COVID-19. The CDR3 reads CASSLISNTEAFF. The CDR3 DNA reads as TGCGCCAGCAGCTTGATCTCGAACACTGAAGCTTTCTTT.